Below, 5 T cell receptor beta chains from the same sample are listed, as sequenced in a study of blood T cell repertoires in COVID-19. TCRdb keeps only in-frame clones here, not all; method: immunoSEQ multiplex PCR. Here the sample spans 150,000 to 200,000 clones, over 75% being singletons. The source material was peripheral blood. Source of these receptors: a man aged 40-55 years with active or convalescent COVID-19.

This clone has only one observation. The V gene is TRBV5-4, the J gene TRBJ2-1; TRBD2 aligns across 8 bases. The V gene's germline CDR1 is SGHNT and CDR2 YYREEE (reference sequence). CDR3 size: 15 residues. Trimming cost V 5 bases and J 4 bases; bases outside gene matches: 8. CDR3 residues: CASSKRGGQYNEQFF. CDR3 DNA sequence: TGTGCCAGCAGTAAACGGGGGGGCCAGTACAATGAGCAGTTCTTC. The variable domain in full, with the rest retrieved from reference TRBV5-4 and TRBJ2-1, is ETGVTQSPTHLIKTRGQQVTLRCSSQSGHNTVSWYQQALGQGPQFIFQYYREEENGRGNFPPRFSGLQFPNYSSELNVNALELDDSALYLCASSKRGGQYNEQFFGPGTRLTVL.

The chain combines TRBV6-5 with TRBJ1-1; D perhaps matches TRBD1 (6 bases). The CDR3 sequence is 15 residues long. Germline CDR1 MNHEY, CDR2 SVGAGI. V was trimmed by 4 bases and J by 4 bases, leaving 16 bases between them. CDR3 coding DNA: TGTGCCAGCAGTTTCGACCAGGGGATGTTCACTGAAGCTTTCTTT. This sequence encodes CASSFDQGMFTEAFF.

This chain links TRBV19 with TRBJ1-1; a weak D match, TRBD1 (5 bases). V was trimmed by 1 base and J by 0 bases, leaving 9 bases between them. The CDR3 runs to 15 residues. CDR1 and CDR2 from the germline V gene are LNHDA and SQIVND (reference sequence). The CDR3 loop reads CASSIAGRMNTEAFF. CDR3 DNA: TGTGCCAGTAGTATAGCAGGGAGGATGAACACTGAAGCTTTCTTT.

The CDR3 loop reads CASSQGRDFQAPNEKLFF. CDR3 in DNA: TGCGCCAGCAGCCAAGGGAGGGATTTTCAAGCCCCTAATGAAAAACTGTTTTTT. The J gene is TRBJ1-4, the V gene TRBV4-1; D is unclear. Trimming took off 1 base at V and 3 bases at J, with 18 bases between the two ends. The CDR3 contains 18 residues. CDR1 is MGHRA and CDR2 is YSYEKL in the germline V gene.

This chain uses TRBV15 with TRBJ2-7; D is ambiguous. The CDR3 is made up of 13 amino acids. CDR1 is LNHNV, CDR2 YYDKDF, per germline (reference sequence). The ends were cut back, 4 bases at V and 7 bases at J, with 14 bases in the middle. The CDR3 sequence: CATSTLFGGEQYF. CDR3 DNA sequence: TGTGCCACCAGCACCCTCTTTGGCGGAGAGCAGTACTTC.